The clone carrying this TCR beta chain came up a few times. Using a J-beta primer mix together with a sample-barcoded 5' primer, a second PCR was run for about 6 to 12 cycles. Each CDR3 protein is one row after TCRdb ran MiXCR on the 5' RACE reads. The data show 800,000 or so distinct CDR3 sequences, 46% seen once. The sample is drawn from a study of blood T cells in healthy people across ages. CDR1 and CDR2 (germline): DFQATT, SNEGSKA (reference sequence). V dropped 5 bases and J dropped 7 bases, with 16 bases sitting between them. This CDR3 comprises 13 residues. Samples each had at least 5 micrograms of total RNA extracted.

The V call is TRBV20-1, the J call TRBJ2-3; the D gene is possibly TRBD1 (8 bases). Sequencing was performed on blood. The receptor's source is a man at least 80 years old in good health. CDR3 loop: CSAHRGGGYTQYF. The CDR3 DNA reads TGCAGTGCTCACAGGGGGGGCGGATATACGCAGTATTTT.